This record looks at one TCR beta chain sequence and its context. The antigen remains unidentified. This record belongs to a study of beta chain features in type 1 diabetes. Findings of the study overall: There was a moderate but significant shortening of TCRB CDR3s in all four CD4+ subsets of Type 1 diabetes patients. Naive, central memory and Treg TCRB repertoires seemed to resemble each other more closely in patients than they did in healthy donors.

The investigators reverse transcribed all of the isolated RNA, so they sequenced expressed TCRB transcripts. Regulatory, naive and central memory T cell samples averaged approximately 3.5 million reads. Sequencing used immunoSEQ multiplex PCR; TCRdb keeps in-frame clones, though not all of them. Here the sample spans approximately 250,000 clones, approximately 16% being singletons. Sequencing was performed on naive CD4+ T cells from blood. This TCR was recovered from a young man with type 1 diabetes.

The CDR3 DNA is TGTGCCATCAGTAACCTTGGACCTAATGAGCAGTTCTTC. It specifies CAISNLGPNEQFF. V and J are TRBV10-3 and TRBJ2-1; D call uncertain. Germline CDR1 ENHRY, CDR2 SYGVKD. The CDR3 is made up of 13 amino acids. V gave up 5 bases and J gave up 7 bases, with 12 bases separating them.